This T cell receptor beta chain was retrieved from a study of shared clonotypes between healthy human individuals (dated by TCRdb to about 2020). For the wider study: The cohort included three men and a couple of women between 18 and 49 years of age. For each donor, CD4 naive and CD4 memory were each run on three plates, CD8 naive on two plates, and CD8 memory on one plate. Blood TCR repertoires of about five healthy adults were deeply sequenced to estimate repertoire size and the extent of clonotype sharing between individuals. Different laboratories and diverse techniques were used to prepare libraries and sequence TCR repertoires, to increase sequencing depth and limit assay-specific biases. Per donor, leukapheresis produced somewhere between about 0.8 and 9 billion PBMCs. Beyond this particular receptor, the publication reports: Sampling was restricted to blood, and TCR repertoires in tissues likely differ from the TCR repertoires found in blood. Based on pairwise subsampling, the degree of clonotype sharing among donors was expected to be affected by sequencing depth. Compared with non-shared clonotypes, the clonotypes found in all four sorted-subset donors had higher generation probabilities. Estimated clonotype richness was generally larger for naive than for memory subsets. When a few donors were compared, the shared fraction of clonotypes was 5% to 6.5% for naive CD4, about 4% for naive CD8, 2.3% for memory CD4, and around 0.4% for memory CD8. Because the study included only a small number of donors, the genetic and exposure-history diversity represented was limited. Rarefaction of sorted-subset datasets indicated incomplete sequencing despite the large sequencing depth.

Comments on this clone: Its antigen has not been determined. No base qualities exist here, and no much larger clone lies one base off it.

TCR CDR3 regions were amplified from genomic DNA by multiplex PCR using the deep immunoSEQ assay. Extracted genomic DNA from each cell subset was distributed evenly across all wells of several immunoSEQ 96-well plates, and each plate was treated as a replicate. For sorted subsets, roughly 200 ng genomic DNA, equal to 30,000 to 35,000 T cell genomes, was loaded into each replicate PCR. Purified libraries were quantified with a Qubit 3.0 fluorometer, sized on a Bioanalyzer 2100, and re-quantified with the KAPA Library Quantification kit. Each immunoSEQ 96-well plate was sequenced on its own single-read 150-cycle Illumina NextSeq 550 flow cell. Regarding the original processing steps: The immunoSEQ output contained only junctional sequences without quality scores, so filtering could not match that applied to full-length reads. Sequences were annotated with PyIR, a Python wrapper for IgBLAST v1.9, using IMGT germline references to assign V/J genes and CDR3. Reads were filtered out if the reads had weak V/J assignments (E-value above 1e-6), no CDR3, stop codons, out-of-frame junctions, or ambiguous translated residues. A V3J clonotype was defined by an identical inferred V gene, J gene, and CDR3 amino acid sequence. To compute the percentage overlap between repertoires, the number of shared unique clonotypes was divided by the size of the smaller repertoire. RTK rarefaction, the Chao1 estimator, and Recon v2.1 estimates of unobserved clonotypes were used to assess repertoire richness. Generation probabilities were computed with OLGA for all TCRbeta clonotypes obtained by the gDNA method from four donors. TCRdb holds this immuneACCESS table with in-frame rearrangements only. Some clones are missing; in checked studies, unresolved V genes explain under half, and the rest has no known cause. V, J and clone size are those of that table, while D and trimming were read from the DNA. This sample lists a few million clones; around 93% were detected once. The ten largest make up roughly 1.7% of the sample.

CD8 naive samples consisted of CD45RO-negative cells that were positively selected for CCR7, yielding a CD45RA+CCR7+ population without TemRA cells. The donors were healthy, HIV-negative adults who had no recently reported acute infections or vaccinations. Every donor was a Caucasian adult living in Nashville, Tennessee, USA. Blood was obtained by leukapheresis, after which PBMCs were separated by Ficoll-Histopaque density gradient centrifugation and cryopreserved in liquid nitrogen vapor phase. Purity and quantity of every magnetically sorted T cell population were checked by analytical flow cytometry. Genomic DNA was isolated from each sorted fraction and quantified by UV absorbance on a Nanodrop 2000c. The germline V gene specifies KGHSH as CDR1 and LQKENI as CDR2. Trimming leaves V shorter by 3 bases and J shorter by 2 bases, with the junction holding 1 base beyond the gene matches. Including cysteine and phenylalanine, the CDR3 has 14 amino acids. The CDR3 DNA has 42 bases and is translated from base 1.

The material sequenced was naive CD8+ T cells from PBMCs. The intended sense of this specimen's cell subset or site label: CD45RA+CCR7+. This TCR derives from a man between 18 and 35 years old in good health. Some clones in this sample may be carry-over from other donors' samples. The rearrangement combines TRBV18 with TRBJ1-2, with 9 middle bases fitting TRBD1. The sequenced DNA: TGTGCCAGCTCACCGGGACAGGGAAACTATGGCTACACCTTC. Protein translation: CASSPGQGNYGYTF.